This TCR beta chain is drawn from a study of T cell responses to AZD1222 COVID-19 vaccine. The CDR3 sequence is 13 residues long. The V gene lost 0 bases and the J gene lost 3 bases, with 5 bases spanning the gap. Looked up from germline, CDR1 is MGHRA and CDR2 is YSYEKL. Sequenced by immunoSEQ multiplex PCR; TCRdb stores in-frame clones only, minus some. In the table there are about 150,000 clones, around 90% of which are singletons. The rearrangement links TRBV4-1 to TRBJ2-5, with D uncertain. The clonotype was recovered from an adult in good health. The material was peripheral blood, obtained on day 0 of AZD1222 vaccination. CDR3 nucleotides: TGCGCCAGCAGCCAAGATCTTGAAGAGACCCAGTACTTC. The encoded protein is CASSQDLEETQYF.